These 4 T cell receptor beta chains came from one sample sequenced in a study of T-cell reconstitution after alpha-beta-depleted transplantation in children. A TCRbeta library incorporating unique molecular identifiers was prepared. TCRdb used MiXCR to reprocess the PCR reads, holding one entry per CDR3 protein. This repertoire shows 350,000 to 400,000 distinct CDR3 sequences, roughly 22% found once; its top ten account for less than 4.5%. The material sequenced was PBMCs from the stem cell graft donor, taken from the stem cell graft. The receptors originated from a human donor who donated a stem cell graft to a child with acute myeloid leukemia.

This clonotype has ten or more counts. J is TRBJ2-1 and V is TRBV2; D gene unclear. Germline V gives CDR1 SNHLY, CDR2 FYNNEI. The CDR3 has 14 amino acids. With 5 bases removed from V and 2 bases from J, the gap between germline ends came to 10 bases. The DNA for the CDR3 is TGTGCCAGCAGTTTGAGGCGCCCCTACAATGAGCAGTTCTTC. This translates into CASSLRRPYNEQFF.

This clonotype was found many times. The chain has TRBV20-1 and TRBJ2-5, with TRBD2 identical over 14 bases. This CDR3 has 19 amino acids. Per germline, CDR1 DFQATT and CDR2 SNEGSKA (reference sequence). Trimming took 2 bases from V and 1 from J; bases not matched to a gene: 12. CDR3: CSARSGGTSGSPIQETQYF. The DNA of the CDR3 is TGCAGTGCTAGAAGTGGAGGGACTAGCGGGAGCCCGATCCAAGAGACCCAGTACTTC.

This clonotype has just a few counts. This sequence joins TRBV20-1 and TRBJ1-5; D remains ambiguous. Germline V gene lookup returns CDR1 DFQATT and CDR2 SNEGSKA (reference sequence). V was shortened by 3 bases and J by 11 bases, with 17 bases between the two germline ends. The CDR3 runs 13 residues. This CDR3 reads CSARETPVYAQHF. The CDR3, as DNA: TGCAGTGCTAGGGAGACACCCGTTTACGCCCAGCATTTT.

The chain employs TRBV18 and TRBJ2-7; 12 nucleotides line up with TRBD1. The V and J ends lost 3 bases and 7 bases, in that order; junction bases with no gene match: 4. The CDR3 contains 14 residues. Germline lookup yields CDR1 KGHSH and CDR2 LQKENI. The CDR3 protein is CASSPGQGAREQYF. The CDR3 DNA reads TGTGCCAGCTCACCGGGACAGGGGGCGCGGGAGCAGTACTTC.